One sample yielded the 22 T cell receptor beta chains listed below, sequenced in a study of blood T cell repertoires in COVID-19. Libraries were prepared by immunoSEQ multiplex PCR; TCRdb keeps only in-frame clonotypes and omits some of them. Of approximately 240,000 clones listed, approximately 81% are singletons. Sequenced: peripheral blood. The receptors originated from a woman aged 60-70 years who had recovered from COVID-19.

This clone was seen many times. This chain uses TRBV7-9 with TRBJ1-3; 9 nucleotides agree with TRBD1. The CDR3 totals 14 residues. J lost 7 bases, V lost 4 bases, and 5 bases had no gene match. Germline CDR1 reads SEHNR; CDR2 reads FQNEAQ (reference sequence). Here the CDR3 DNA reads TGTGCCAGCAGCTCCACCGGACAGGGGAACACCATATATTTT. It codes for CASSSTGQGNTIYF. The variable domain in full, with the rest retrieved from reference TRBV7-9 and TRBJ1-3, is DTGVSQNPRHKITKRGQNVTFRCDPISEHNRLYWYRQTLGQGPEFLTYFQNEAQLEKSRLLSDRFSAERPKGSFSTLEIQRTEQGDSAMYLCASSSTGQGNTIYFGEGSWLTVV.

The chain uses TRBV21-1 and TRBJ2-1; TRBD2 is the table's D call, not checked against the DNA. TRBV21-1 is a documented pseudogene. This CDR3 has 15 amino acids. CDR3 bases: TGTGCCAGCAGCCTGACTAGCGGGGGGGCAAATGAGCAGTTCTTC. Translation: CASSLTSGGANEQFF.

The CDR3 nucleotides read TGTGCCAGTTCTAGACAGGGCTCCTATAATTCACCCCTCCACTTT. It translates to CASSRQGSYNSPLHF. The J gene is TRBJ1-6, the V gene TRBV19, with 7 bases aligning to TRBD1. Germline CDR1 and CDR2: LNHDA and SQIVND (reference sequence). After removal of 8 bases from V and 0 bases from J, the junction contained 4 bases not matched to a gene. The CDR3 consists of 15 residues. Supplemented by reference TRBV19 and TRBJ1-6, the full variable domain reads DGGITQSPKYLFRKEGQNVTLSCEQNLNHDAMYWYRQDPGQGLRLIYYSQIVNDFQKGDIAEGYSVSREKKESFPLTVTSAQKNPTAFYLCASSRQGSYNSPLHFGNGTRLTVT.

The chain has TRBV7-2 and TRBJ1-1; D unresolved. This CDR3 contains 14 residues. Germline-derived CDR1 and CDR2 are SGHTA and FQGNSA. Trimming removed 8 bases at V and 1 base at J, with 14 bases between. The CDR3 DNA reads TGTGCCAGCCGGTCCGCACGGGAGAACACTGAAGCTTTCTTT. Translated: CASRSARENTEAFF. Variable domain in full (rest from reference TRBV7-2 and TRBJ1-1): GAGVSQSPSNKVTEKGKDVELRCDPISGHTALYWYRQSLGQGLEFLIYFQGNSAPDKSGLPSDRFSAERTGGSVSTLTIQRTQQEDSAVYLCASRSARENTEAFFGQGTRLTVV.

The rearrangement uses TRBV11-1 and TRBJ2-3; D is ambiguous. The ends were cut back, 5 bases at V and 2 bases at J, with 14 bases in the middle. CDR3 size: 15 residues. The germline V gene has CDR1 SGHAT and CDR2 FQDESV (reference sequence). Here the CDR3 DNA reads TGTGCCAGCAGCCCCGAGGCAGACTTCACAGATACGCAGTATTTT. Amino acid sequence: CASSPEADFTDTQYF.

The rearrangement joins TRBV5-1 to TRBJ2-7; TRBD1 aligns across 8 bases. The germline CDR1 and CDR2 sequences are SGHRS and YFSETQ. The CDR3 is 15 residues long. J gave up 3 bases and V 0 bases, and 5 bases lay outside the gene matches. The CDR3 sequence: CASSLEGDRFYEQYF. CDR3 sequence (DNA): TGCGCCAGCAGCTTGGAAGGGGACAGGTTCTACGAGCAGTACTTC.

The rearrangement joins TRBV6-4 to TRBJ1-6, with D possibly being TRBD1 (5 bases). This CDR3 region has 14 residues. From germline, CDR1 is MRHNA and CDR2 SNTAGT. The V gene lost 3 bases and the J gene lost 8 bases, with 11 bases spanning the gap. The CDR3 sequence: CASSEGGEHSPLHF. The CDR3 nucleotides are TGTGCCAGCAGTGAAGGAGGGGAGCATTCACCCCTCCACTTT.

Only one count was recorded for this clone. The chain combines TRBV5-1 with TRBJ1-3; 7 positions agree with TRBD1. The CDR3 loop spans 14 amino acids. The germline gives CDR1 SGHRS, CDR2 YFSETQ. Trimming at V came to 0 bases and at J to 8 bases, leaving 5 bases not matched to a gene. CDR3 in amino acids: CASSLEGRGDTIYF. For the CDR3, the DNA is TGCGCCAGCAGCTTGGAGGGCAGGGGGGACACCATATATTTT. Using reference TRBV5-1 and TRBJ1-3 for the parts outside the CDR3, the full variable domain is KAGVTQTPRYLIKTRGQQVTLSCSPISGHRSVSWYQQTPGQGLQFLFEYFSETQRNKGNFPGRFSGRQFSNSRSEMNVSTLELGDSALYLCASSLEGRGDTIYFGEGSWLTVV.

J is TRBJ1-2 and V is TRBV5-6; a weak D match, TRBD1 (5 bases). Per germline, CDR1 SGHDT and CDR2 YYEEEE. The CDR3 covers 15 residues. Trimming cost V 0 bases and J 3 bases, with 12 bases left between them. The CDR3, as DNA: TGTGCCAGCAGCTTGGAGGCGGGACCCTACTATGGCTACACCTTC. Translation gives CASSLEAGPYYGYTF.

This clone was recorded only once. The chain recombines TRBV13 with TRBJ2-5; TRBD1 aligns across 12 bases. V lost 5 bases to trimming and J lost 5 bases; unmatched junction nucleotides: 9. Germline CDR1 PRHDT, CDR2 FYEKMQ (reference sequence). This CDR3 is 16 amino acids long. The CDR3 nucleotides are TGTGCCAGCAGCCAAGCCGGGACAGGGGGCTGGGAGACCCAGTACTTC. Encoded protein: CASSQAGTGGWETQYF. The full variable domain, in which reference TRBV13 and TRBJ2-5 provide the parts outside the CDR3, is AAGVIQSPRHLIKEKRETATLKCYPIPRHDTVYWYQQGPGQDPQFLISFYEKMQSDKGSIPDRFSAQQFSDYHSELNMSSLELGDSALYFCASSQAGTGGWETQYFGPGTRLLVL.

This clone occurred a few times. The V and J genes are TRBV9 and TRBJ1-3, with TRBD1 as a possible D gene (5 bases). This CDR3 region has 13 residues. Between the trimmed V and J ends, which lost 3 bases and 3 bases, there was a span of 7 bases. Germline CDR1 is SGDLS and CDR2 is YYNGEE. In DNA, the CDR3 is TGTGCCAGCAGCGGGGGCTTTGGAAACACCATATATTTT. This sequence encodes CASSGGFGNTIYF.

The rearrangement joins TRBV5-4 to TRBJ2-5; TRBD2 agrees at 8 bases. Germline V gives CDR1 SGHNT, CDR2 YYREEE (reference sequence). With V trimmed by 0 bases and J by 3 bases, 1 base remained unmatched. The CDR3 has 14 residues. In DNA form, the CDR3 reads TGTGCCAGCAGCTTGGACGGGGGGGAAGAGACCCAGTACTTC. It yields the protein CASSLDGGEETQYF.

The chain employs TRBV10-3 and TRBJ1-6; a weak D match, TRBD1 (6 bases). Germline lookup yields CDR1 ENHRY and CDR2 SYGVKD. The CDR3 consists of 15 residues. The V and J ends lost 2 bases and 7 bases respectively, with 12 bases between them. CDR3 sequence (DNA): TGTGCCATCAGTGAGGTTGGACAGCTAAATTCACCCCTCCACTTT. As protein: CAISEVGQLNSPLHF.

This clone was seen just once. The chain is built from TRBV7-2 and TRBJ2-7, with TRBD2 matching over 9 bases. The CDR3 covers 14 residues. CDR1 is SGHTA and CDR2 is FQGNSA in the germline V gene. V was clipped by 5 bases and J by 4 bases; unmatched bases: 6. CDR3 residues: CASSVRGGRYEQYF. CDR3 sequence (DNA): TGTGCCAGCAGCGTGCGGGGGGGCAGGTACGAGCAGTACTTC.

Here the CDR3 DNA reads TGTGCCAGCAGGAGATTCGACAGGTACCAAGAGACCCAGTACTTC. Translated: CASRRFDRYQETQYF. The V and J genes are TRBV27 and TRBJ2-5; TRBD1 might be the D (6 bases). This CDR3 is built from 15 residues. Trimming removed 6 bases from V and 0 bases from J, with 14 bases in between. Germline-derived CDR1 and CDR2 are MNHEY and SMNVEV (reference sequence).

This clone was recorded a few times. The chain employs TRBV12-3 or TRBV12-4 and TRBJ1-1, with D possibly TRBD1 on 5 matching bases. V gave up 6 bases and J gave up 5 bases, with 10 bases separating them. The CDR3 runs to 12 residues. Written as DNA, the CDR3 is TGTGCCAGCAGGGCCCAGGGAACTGAAGCTTTCTTT. The encoded protein is CASRAQGTEAFF.

The V call is TRBV5-1, the J call TRBJ2-4; perhaps TRBD1 as D (7 bases). V was pared by 0 bases and J by 6 bases, with 16 bases between. The CDR3 spans 16 residues. Germline-derived CDR1 and CDR2 are SGHRS and YFSETQ. Here the CDR3 DNA reads TGCGCCAGCAGCTTGGACCTTCCAGGGGGGCGAAACATTCAGTACTTC. It encodes CASSLDLPGGRNIQYF. The full variable domain, rest sourced from reference TRBV5-1 and TRBJ2-4, is KAGVTQTPRYLIKTRGQQVTLSCSPISGHRSVSWYQQTPGQGLQFLFEYFSETQRNKGNFPGRFSGRQFSNSRSEMNVSTLELGDSALYLCASSLDLPGGRNIQYFGAGTRLSVL.

This chain connects TRBV5-4 to TRBJ1-1, with 10 bases identical to TRBD1. V lost 4 bases and J lost 6; bases outside the gene matches: 6. The CDR3 has 14 residues. Germline-derived CDR1 and CDR2 are SGHNT and YYREEE (reference sequence). The CDR3 sequence is CASSIGTGESEAFF. For the CDR3, the DNA is TGTGCCAGCAGCATAGGGACAGGGGAATCTGAAGCTTTCTTT.

The rearrangement links TRBV13 to TRBJ2-7; no firm D call. The V end lost 6 bases, the J end lost 0 bases, and 12 bases lay between the germline ends. Germline V gene sequence: CDR1 PRHDT, CDR2 FYEKMQ (reference sequence). This CDR3 region has 14 residues. The CDR3 here is CASRAAAASYEQYF. The CDR3 region has the DNA TGTGCCAGCAGGGCCGCCGCGGCCTCCTACGAGCAGTACTTC.

In its sample, this clone was seen once. The V gene is TRBV6-5, the J gene TRBJ1-2; 8 nucleotides align to TRBD1. This CDR3 is 15 amino acids long. Germline V gene lookup returns CDR1 MNHEY and CDR2 SVGAGI. Trimming cost V 5 bases and J 2 bases; bases outside gene matches: 7. As DNA, the CDR3 is TGTGCCAGCAGTCCCCGACAGGGGACGAACTATGGCTACACCTTC. It specifies CASSPRQGTNYGYTF.

This clone showed up just once. This rearrangement joins TRBV6-5 to TRBJ2-7; 8 nucleotides match TRBD1. CDR1 MNHEY and CDR2 SVGAGI come from the germline V gene. CDR3 length: 14 residues. Trimming removed 5 bases from V and 3 bases from J; junction bases left unmatched: 6. CDR3 nucleotides: TGTGCCAGCAGTCGGCAGGGGGCTTTCTACGAGCAGTACTTC. The encoded protein is CASSRQGAFYEQYF.

This clone was detected a few times. V usage is TRBV7-9 and J usage is TRBJ1-2; the D gene is possibly TRBD1 (6 bases). Per the germline V gene, CDR1 is SEHNR and CDR2 is FQNEAQ (reference sequence). Trimming cost V 3 bases and J 7 bases, with 12 bases left between them. The CDR3 sequence is 13 residues long. CDR3 protein: CASSFYRVGGYTF. CDR3 bases: TGTGCCAGCAGCTTTTACAGGGTCGGTGGCTACACCTTC. The entire variable domain, with the rest obtained from reference TRBV7-9 and TRBJ1-2, is as follows: DTGVSQNPRHKITKRGQNVTFRCDPISEHNRLYWYRQTLGQGPEFLTYFQNEAQLEKSRLLSDRFSAERPKGSFSTLEIQRTEQGDSAMYLCASSFYRVGGYTFGSGTRLTVV.